One sample yielded the 30 T cell receptor beta chains listed below, sequenced in a study of blood T cell repertoires in COVID-19. Profiled with immunoSEQ multiplex PCR; TCRdb holds only in-frame clones, not every one. The sample holds a few hundred thousand clones, approximately 89% seen once. Source material: PBMCs or T cells enriched from blood (not recorded which). The receptors were sampled from a man younger than 40 who had recovered from COVID-19.

The chain's CDR3 is CASSPGQGSNQPQHF. Here the CDR3 DNA reads TGTGCCAGCAGTCCGGGACAGGGTTCTAATCAGCCCCAGCATTTT. The chain combines TRBV2 with TRBJ1-5, with 9 bases matching TRBD1. Germline trimming cut 5 bases from V and 4 bases from J; bases unmatched to any gene: 6. The germline gives CDR1 SNHLY, CDR2 FYNNEI. This CDR3 is built from 15 residues.

In this sample, this clone turned up once. This chain uses TRBV7-9 with TRBJ2-5; D is perhaps TRBD2 (5 bases). Trimming took 5 bases from V and 10 from J, leaving 8 bases between them. Germline V gene sequence: CDR1 SEHNR, CDR2 FQNEAQ (reference sequence). The CDR3 is 10 residues long. CDR3 nucleotides: TGTGCCAGCAGCCCTGAGGGCCAGTACTTC. The encoded protein is CASSPEGQYF. Together with reference TRBV7-9 and TRBJ2-5, the CDR3 gives the full variable domain: DTGVSQNPRHKITKRGQNVTFRCDPISEHNRLYWYRQTLGQGPEFLTYFQNEAQLEKSRLLSDRFSAERPKGSFSTLEIQRTEQGDSAMYLCASSPEGQYFGPGTRLLVL.

The chain carries TRBV24-1 and TRBJ2-6; 7 positions match TRBD1. J gave up 2 bases and V 9 bases, and 12 bases lay outside the gene matches. The CDR3 length is 17 residues. Per germline, CDR1 KGHDR and CDR2 SFDVKD. CDR3 protein: CATATTGAGAGANVLTF. The CDR3, as DNA: TGTGCCACCGCCACCACAGGGGCAGGGGCTGGGGCCAACGTCCTGACTTTC.

The gene calls are TRBV14 and TRBJ1-2; 7 bases agree with TRBD1. The CDR3 runs to 15 residues. Germline V CDR1 and CDR2: SGHDN, FVKESK. Germline trimming cut 4 bases from V and 8 bases from J; bases unmatched to any gene: 13. The CDR3 is CASSRRSTGTGGYTF. The CDR3 DNA is TGTGCCAGCAGCCGTCGTTCGACAGGGACCGGGGGCTACACCTTC.

The V call is TRBV5-5, the J call TRBJ1-4; TRBD1 aligns across 8 bases. Trimming cost V 2 bases and J 6 bases; bases outside gene matches: 9. Germline CDR1 reads SGHKS; CDR2 reads YYEKEE (reference sequence). The CDR3 runs 16 residues. The CDR3 DNA reads as TGTGCCAGCAGCTTCGGACAGGGCACGGGTTATGAAAAACTGTTTTTT. Translation: CASSFGQGTGYEKLFF.

The chain links TRBV7-8 to TRBJ2-7, with D unclear. Deletions cut 5 bases from V and 5 bases from J, with 16 bases between. The CDR3 runs to 14 residues. The germline V gene has CDR1 SGHVS and CDR2 FQNEAQ. The CDR3 nucleotides are TGTGCCAGCAGCCCTCGGATTTATAGCAACGAGCAGTACTTC. Its protein product is CASSPRIYSNEQYF.

J is TRBJ2-1 and V is TRBV5-6; a weak D match, TRBD2 (5 bases). From germline, CDR1 is SGHDT and CDR2 YYEEEE. Trimming pared 0 bases from V and 5 bases from J, leaving 12 bases between. The CDR3 contains 15 residues. CDR3 in DNA: TGTGCCAGCAGCTTGGGTCGCCTAGCCCACAATGAGCAGTTCTTC. This encodes CASSLGRLAHNEQFF. The full variable domain, rest sourced from reference TRBV5-6 and TRBJ2-1, is DAGVTQSPTHLIKTRGQQVTLRCSPKSGHDTVSWYQQALGQGPQFIFQYYEEEERQRGNFPDRFSGHQFPNYSSELNVNALLLGDSALYLCASSLGRLAHNEQFFGPGTRLTVL.

The rearrangement uses TRBV18 and TRBJ2-3; D is possibly TRBD1 (5 bases). The germline V gene encodes CDR1 KGHSH and CDR2 LQKENI. Trimming cost V 6 bases and J 0 bases, with 13 bases left between them. CDR3 length: 15 amino acids. In DNA form, the CDR3 reads TGTGCCAGCTCGCTTCAAGGGGCCAGCACAGATACGCAGTATTTT. Translating gives CASSLQGASTDTQYF.

A few counts support this clone. The chain has TRBV15 and TRBJ1-6; possibly TRBD1 for D (6 bases). Germline-derived CDR1 and CDR2 are LNHNV and YYDKDF (reference sequence). Trimming took 10 bases from V and 7 from J, leaving 17 bases between them. The CDR3 spans 14 residues. CDR3: CAISLQGSNSPLHF. CDR3 DNA: TGTGCCATTTCTCTACAGGGATCGAATTCACCCCTCCACTTT.

The chain recombines TRBV14 with TRBJ2-5; 11 nucleotides match TRBD1. Germline V gives CDR1 SGHDN, CDR2 FVKESK. The CDR3 is 13 residues long. V was clipped by 5 bases and J by 7 bases; unmatched bases: 3. The DNA for the CDR3 is TGTGCCAGCAGCGGGACAGGGGGATGGACCCAGTACTTC. This translates into CASSGTGGWTQYF.

This chain connects TRBV28 to TRBJ1-3; D gene uncertain. The CDR3 totals 13 residues. The germline gives CDR1 MDHEN, CDR2 SYDVKM. Trimming pared 7 bases from V and 0 bases from J, leaving 7 bases between. Here the CDR3 DNA reads TGTGCCAGCATGGGGAGCTCTGGAAACACCATATATTTT. Its translation is CASMGSSGNTIYF.

This clone was recorded many times. This chain's CDR3 is CASSDSSTGELFF. Here the CDR3 DNA reads TGTGCCAGCAGTGATTCGAGCACCGGGGAGCTGTTTTTT. The genes are TRBV6-4 and TRBJ2-2, with D uncertain. Germline CDR1 is MRHNA and CDR2 is SNTAGT. Trimming pared 3 bases from V and 4 bases from J, leaving 6 bases between. The CDR3 is 13 residues long.

The V call is TRBV6-5, the J call TRBJ1-5; 10 bases map to TRBD1. The CDR3 has 14 amino acids. The trim removed 6 bases at V and 2 bases at J, leaving 1 base unmatched. Germline CDR1 MNHEY, CDR2 SVGAGI. CDR3 sequence: CASSGQGGNQPQHF. CDR3 bases: TGTGCCAGCAGCGGACAGGGGGGCAATCAGCCCCAGCATTTT.

This clone is a singleton in its sample. This chain's CDR3 is CASSPGVGGYTF. The DNA for the CDR3 is TGTGCCAGCAGTCCAGGGGTGGGGGGCTACACCTTC. The V gene is TRBV6-5, the J gene TRBJ1-2, with D possibly matching TRBD1 (6 bases). The V gene's germline CDR1 is MNHEY and CDR2 SVGAGI. CDR3 length: 12 residues. V lost 5 bases, J lost 8 bases, and 12 bases lay in between.

V gene TRBV5-1 combines with J gene TRBJ2-3, with TRBD1 identical over 8 bases. J gave up 7 bases and V 0 bases, and 7 bases lay outside the gene matches. Germline values: CDR1 SGHRS, CDR2 YFSETQ. The CDR3 extends over 15 amino acids. This CDR3 is CASSLVAGGMNTQYF. Written as DNA, the CDR3 is TGCGCCAGCAGCTTGGTGGCAGGGGGCATGAATACGCAGTATTTT.

The rearrangement joins TRBV18 to TRBJ2-3; D may be TRBD1 (8 bases). Trimming took off 6 bases at V and 5 bases at J, with 18 bases between the two ends. The CDR3 runs 15 residues. Germline V gives CDR1 KGHSH, CDR2 LQKENI. The DNA for the CDR3 is TGTGCCAGCTCCCTAACAGGGGGGGCGTTAGATACGCAGTATTTT. Residues: CASSLTGGALDTQYF.

The rearrangement links TRBV7-9 to TRBJ1-2; D gene unclear. This CDR3 is 17 amino acids long. CDR1 SEHNR and CDR2 FQNEAQ come from the germline V gene (reference sequence). V shed 5 bases and J shed 3 bases, with 22 bases lying between them. The CDR3 protein is CASSLGVVRSGDYGYTF. In DNA, the CDR3 is TGTGCCAGCAGCCTCGGGGTGGTGAGGTCCGGAGACTATGGCTACACCTTC. Full variable domain (remainder filled in from reference TRBV7-9 and TRBJ1-2): DTGVSQNPRHKITKRGQNVTFRCDPISEHNRLYWYRQTLGQGPEFLTYFQNEAQLEKSRLLSDRFSAERPKGSFSTLEIQRTEQGDSAMYLCASSLGVVRSGDYGYTFGSGTRLTVV.

The V gene is TRBV7-6, the J gene TRBJ2-7; tentatively, D is TRBD1 (5 bases). Germline lookup yields CDR1 SGHVS and CDR2 FNYEAQ. The CDR3 has 14 amino acids. The V gene lost 0 bases and the J gene lost 3 bases, with 9 bases spanning the gap. The CDR3 nucleotides read TGTGCCAGCAGCTTAGCGATTGACAGCTACGAGCAGTACTTC. Amino acid sequence: CASSLAIDSYEQYF.

The chain carries TRBV11-2 and TRBJ1-3; possible D gene TRBD1, 6 bases. The ends were cut back, 0 bases at V and 4 bases at J, with 7 bases in the middle. The CDR3 runs 14 residues. Germline values: CDR1 SGHAT, CDR2 FQNNGV. For the CDR3, the DNA is TGTGCCAGCAGCTTAGAGAGGGGGGGAAACACCATATATTTT. Protein: CASSLERGGNTIYF.

The chain employs TRBV2 and TRBJ1-5, with D possibly being TRBD1 (5 bases). The CDR3 spans 14 residues. In germline, CDR1 is SNHLY, CDR2 FYNNEI. The germline V and J ends were trimmed by 6 bases and 6 bases, with 15 bases remaining between them. The CDR3 DNA sequence: TGTGCCAGCAGCCTCGACAGCTTCGGTCAGCCCCAGCATTTT. This gives the protein CASSLDSFGQPQHF.

The genes are TRBV5-4 and TRBJ1-2, with 8 bases identical to TRBD1. V lost 1 base and J lost 2; bases outside the gene matches: 7. The germline CDR1 and CDR2 sequences are SGHNT and YYREEE (reference sequence). The CDR3 consists of 16 residues. The CDR3 is CASSLPPRQGNYGYTF. The DNA for the CDR3 is TGTGCCAGCAGCTTGCCCCCCCGACAGGGGAACTATGGCTACACCTTC.

The chain is built from TRBV4-1 and TRBJ1-6; D is possibly TRBD1 (6 bases). CDR1 is MGHRA and CDR2 is YSYEKL in the germline V gene. Trimming took off 2 bases at V and 13 bases at J, with 18 bases between the two ends. This CDR3 is built from 15 residues. DNA of the CDR3: TGCGCCAGCAGCCAACTGACAGGCCCCCTTATCCCCCTCCACTTT. It encodes CASSQLTGPLIPLHF.

The chain is built from TRBV18 and TRBJ1-5; D is unresolved. Germline loops: CDR1 KGHSH, CDR2 LQKENI. The V end lost 2 bases, the J end lost 2 bases, and 7 bases lay between the germline ends. The length of the CDR3 is 14 residues. The CDR3 bases are TGTGCCAGCTCACCAAATACAGGCAATCAGCCCCAGCATTTT. This encodes CASSPNTGNQPQHF.

This chain uses TRBV28 with TRBJ1-5; D possibly corresponds to TRBD1 (5 bases). Germline V gene sequence: CDR1 MDHEN, CDR2 SYDVKM. Trimming pared 11 bases from V and 0 bases from J, leaving 14 bases between. The CDR3 covers 14 residues. CDR3: CAYSGGDSNQPQHF. CDR3 bases: TGTGCCTACTCTGGGGGGGATAGCAATCAGCCCCAGCATTTT.

The V and J genes are TRBV5-1 and TRBJ2-3, with TRBD2 matching 9 bases. The CDR3 spans 16 residues. The V gene's germline CDR1 is SGHRS and CDR2 YFSETQ. V lost 3 bases to trimming and J lost 1 base; unmatched junction nucleotides: 6. The DNA of the CDR3 is TGCGCCAGCAGCTACTGGACTAGCGATGGCACAGATACGCAGTATTTT. As protein: CASSYWTSDGTDTQYF.

The chain employs TRBV6-5 and TRBJ2-7; TRBD1 agrees at 9 bases. The trim removed 6 bases at V and 3 bases at J, leaving 6 bases unmatched. This CDR3 contains 14 residues. Germline-derived CDR1 and CDR2 are MNHEY and SVGAGI. The CDR3 DNA follows: TGTGCCAGCAGCCGTCGGGACAGGGACTACGAGCAGTACTTC. Translating it yields CASSRRDRDYEQYF.

V gene TRBV14 combines with J gene TRBJ2-2; D is perhaps TRBD1 (6 bases). The ends were cut back, 4 bases at V and 3 bases at J, with 9 bases in the middle. The CDR3 consists of 14 residues. The germline CDR1 and CDR2 sequences are SGHDN and FVKESK. CDR3 protein: CASSRGTYTGELFF. In DNA, the CDR3 is TGTGCCAGCAGCCGAGGGACATACACCGGGGAGCTGTTTTTT.

The chain carries TRBV10-3 and TRBJ1-1; a possible D gene is TRBD1 (5 bases). Per germline, CDR1 ENHRY and CDR2 SYGVKD. CDR3 size: 14 residues. V lost 3 bases and J 1 base, leaving 9 bases between the germline ends. CDR3 bases: TGTGCCATCAGTGACAGACAGAAGAACACTGAAGCTTTCTTT. Protein: CAISDRQKNTEAFF.

This sequence joins TRBV18 and TRBJ1-1, with D possibly matching TRBD1 (5 bases). The CDR3 is 16 residues long. From germline, CDR1 is KGHSH and CDR2 LQKENI. Between the trimmed V and J ends, which lost 5 bases and 2 bases, there was a span of 18 bases. CDR3 in DNA: TGTGCCAGCTCATCGGGCCGGCGGGGCCTTAACACTGAAGCTTTCTTT. It is translated as CASSSGRRGLNTEAFF.

This chain connects TRBV7-9 to TRBJ1-2, with a tentative D call TRBD1 (6 bases). Germline CDR1 is SEHNR and CDR2 is FQNEAQ (reference sequence). V shed 4 bases and J shed 4 bases, with 13 bases lying between them. CDR3 length: 14 residues. In DNA form, the CDR3 reads TGTGCCAGCAGCTCCCCGGGACATAGCTATGGCTACACCTTC. Translated, it gives CASSSPGHSYGYTF.